The 21 T cell receptor beta chains below come from one sample, sequenced in a study of early T cells in non-severe SARS-CoV-2 infection. TCRdb itself ran the 5' RACE reads through MiXCR, one entry per CDR3 protein. The sample lists roughly 45,000 distinct CDR3 sequences; approximately 12% were seen once. Sample: whole blood. All receptors come from an adult who was a healthcare worker with PCR-confirmed SARS-CoV-2 infection or an uninfected control (not recorded which).

This clonotype was observed a handful of times. The V and J genes are TRBV6-2 or TRBV6-3 and TRBJ1-2; D may be TRBD1 (5 bases). Germline V lookup: CDR1 MNHEY, CDR2 SVGEGT. The CDR3 length is 18 residues. V lost 5 bases, J lost 3 bases, and 25 bases lay in between. CDR3 in DNA: TGTGCCAGCAGTCCCCACCTTATAGTTCGGACATCAGACTATGGCTACACCTTC. Protein: CASSPHLIVRTSDYGYTF.

Many counts were recorded for this clonotype. The chain recombines TRBV20-1 with TRBJ2-4; D unresolved. The CDR3 is made up of 13 amino acids. Trimming left V 6 bases short and J 0 bases short, with 9 bases between. Germline V gene sequence: CDR1 DFQATT, CDR2 SNEGSKA (reference sequence). The CDR3 loop is CSAGSGAKNIQYF. DNA for the CDR3: TGCAGTGCCGGTTCAGGAGCCAAAAACATTCAGTACTTC.

Only a few counts were recorded for this clonotype. The chain recombines TRBV5-1 with TRBJ2-5; the match to TRBD2 covers 11 bases. Unmatched junction bases numbered 3, after V lost 0 bases and J lost 2 bases. Looked up from germline, CDR1 is SGHRS and CDR2 is YFSETQ. The CDR3 consists of 16 residues. CDR3 nucleotides: TGCGCCAGCAGCTTGGTTCTAGCGGGGGGACAAGAGACCCAGTACTTC. Translating gives CASSLVLAGGQETQYF.

V usage is TRBV12-3 or TRBV12-4 and J usage is TRBJ2-4, with D unclear. CDR3 length: 14 residues. Trimming left V 5 bases short and J 0 bases short, with 8 bases between. The CDR3 DNA is TGTGCCAGCAGTCCAGCTATAGCCAAAAACATTCAGTACTTC. This gives the protein CASSPAIAKNIQYF.

Only a few counts were recorded for this clonotype. The chain combines TRBV7-3 with TRBJ1-1, with D possibly matching TRBD1 (5 bases). This CDR3 spans 14 amino acids. Between the trimmed V and J ends, which lost 5 bases and 1 base, there was a span of 11 bases. The germline CDR1 and CDR2 sequences are SGHTA and FQGTGA. CDR3 sequence: CASSLGLKNTEAFF. The CDR3 nucleotides read TGTGCCAGCAGCCTGGGACTTAAGAACACTGAAGCTTTCTTT. The complete variable domain, with remaining parts taken from reference TRBV7-3 and TRBJ1-1, reads GAGVSQTPSNKVTEKGKYVELRCDPISGHTALYWYRQSLGQGPEFLIYFQGTGAADDSGLPNDRFFAVRPEGSVSTLKIQRTERGDSAVYLCASSLGLKNTEAFFGQGTRLTVV.

The J gene is TRBJ2-2, the V gene TRBV28, with 9 bases lining up with TRBD1. The CDR3 covers 16 residues. In germline, CDR1 is MDHEN, CDR2 SYDVKM. Trimming cost V 7 bases and J 5 bases; bases outside gene matches: 11. The chain's CDR3 is CASTHPGQGWTGELFF. CDR3 sequence (DNA): TGTGCCAGCACCCATCCGGGACAGGGTTGGACCGGGGAGCTGTTTTTT. Based on the CDR3 plus reference TRBV28 and TRBJ2-2, the full variable domain is DVKVTQSSRYLVKRTGEKVFLECVQDMDHENMFWYRQDPGLGLRLIYFSYDVKMKEKGDIPEGYSVSREKKERFSLILESASTNQTSMYLCASTHPGQGWTGELFFGEGSRLTVL.

This clonotype showed up many times. The chain combines TRBV5-1 with TRBJ2-7; D is ambiguous. Trimming shortened V by 0 bases and J by 5 bases, and 12 bases separated the two germline ends. The germline V gene has CDR1 SGHRS and CDR2 YFSETQ. The CDR3 length is 14 residues. CDR3 sequence: CASSLGVKADEQYF. The DNA of the CDR3 is TGCGCCAGCAGCTTGGGAGTCAAGGCGGACGAGCAGTACTTC.

This chain uses TRBV11-2 with TRBJ2-3, with 8 bases lining up with TRBD2. V trimming: 5 bases; J trimming: 6 bases; junction bases outside the gene matches: 10. CDR1 is SGHAT, CDR2 FQNNGV, per germline. The CDR3 runs to 15 residues. CDR3 nucleotide sequence: TGTGCCAGCAGCGAAGGGACTAGACCCCAGGATACGCAGTATTTT. Translation gives CASSEGTRPQDTQYF.

This sequence joins TRBV7-8 and TRBJ2-7, with 8 bases identical to TRBD1. The CDR3 consists of 16 residues. The germline gives CDR1 SGHVS, CDR2 FQNEAQ. V trimming: 3 bases; J trimming: 1 base; junction bases outside the gene matches: 8. This chain's CDR3 is CASSFTQDRASYEQYF. CDR3 sequence (DNA): TGTGCCAGCAGCTTTACCCAGGACAGGGCTTCCTACGAGCAGTACTTC.

This clonotype appeared many times. This chain uses TRBV29-1 with TRBJ2-1, with a possible D match to TRBD1 (6 bases). Germline V gene sequence: CDR1 SQVTM, CDR2 ANQGSEA. V shed 3 bases and J shed 13 bases, with 7 bases lying between them. CDR3 length: 9 amino acids. The CDR3 bases are TGCAGCGTTGACAGGGGACAGTTCTTC. It codes for CSVDRGQFF.

This clonotype was seen a handful of times. V gene TRBV27 combines with J gene TRBJ2-1; unclear D gene. Trimming stripped 7 bases from V and 5 bases from J, with 12 bases between. The CDR3 covers 13 residues. The germline V gene has CDR1 MNHEY and CDR2 SMNVEV (reference sequence). This CDR3 is CASTRPPDNEQFF. The CDR3 DNA reads TGTGCCAGCACTAGACCGCCTGACAATGAGCAGTTCTTC.

In this sample, this clonotype turned up many times. This chain links TRBV6-2 or TRBV6-3 with TRBJ2-1; TRBD1 matches 10 bases. The CDR3 contains 16 residues. The V gene's germline CDR1 is MNHEY and CDR2 SVGEGT. The ends lost 4 bases at V and 7 bases at J; junction bases unmatched: 10. The CDR3 loop is CASSFPFGQGGNEQFF. CDR3 in DNA: TGTGCCAGCAGTTTCCCTTTTGGACAGGGGGGAAATGAGCAGTTCTTC.

Many counts were recorded for this clonotype. The genes are TRBV3-1 and TRBJ1-3, with a possible D match to TRBD1 (6 bases). V lost 1 base and J lost 0, with 10 bases in between. Germline V CDR1 and CDR2: LGHDT, YNNKEL (reference sequence). There are 16 residues in the CDR3. The CDR3 protein is CASSQVVGASGNTIYF. In nucleotides, the CDR3 is TGTGCCAGCAGCCAAGTCGTGGGGGCCTCTGGAAACACCATATATTTT.

This rearrangement joins TRBV28 to TRBJ1-5, with TRBD1 as a possible D gene (6 bases). The CDR3 has 16 amino acids. Germline V CDR1 and CDR2: MDHEN, SYDVKM. Trimming left V 2 bases short and J 1 base short, with 12 bases between. The chain's CDR3 is CASSLGGALSNQPQHF. Here the CDR3 DNA reads TGTGCCAGCAGTTTAGGGGGGGCTTTGAGCAATCAGCCCCAGCATTTT.

This clonotype has just a few counts. The rearrangement links TRBV9 to TRBJ2-2; D may be TRBD2 (6 bases). Between the trimmed V and J ends, which lost 4 bases and 4 bases, there was a span of 14 bases. Per germline, CDR1 SGDLS and CDR2 YYNGEE. The CDR3 length is 15 residues. DNA for the CDR3: TGTGCCAGCAGCAGAGGAGGGCTGGGCACCGGGGAGCTGTTTTTT. Its translation is CASSRGGLGTGELFF. Together with reference TRBV9 and TRBJ2-2, the CDR3 gives the full variable domain: DSGVTQTPKHLITATGQRVTLRCSPRSGDLSVYWYQQSLDQGLQFLIQYYNGEERAKGNILERFSAQQFPDLHSELNLSSLELGDSALYFCASSRGGLGTGELFFGEGSRLTVL.

This clonotype was counted ten times or more. The J gene is TRBJ1-6, the V gene TRBV5-1; 7 bases fit TRBD1. With V trimmed by 5 bases and J by 8 bases, 7 bases remained unmatched. Germline V CDR1 and CDR2: SGHRS, YFSETQ. This CDR3 has 14 residues. CDR3 sequence (DNA): TGCGCCAGCAGACGAGGACAGGCGGATTCACCCCTCCACTTT. The encoded protein is CASRRGQADSPLHF.

This clonotype was counted only a few times. The V and J genes are TRBV4-1 and TRBJ2-7, with D perhaps TRBD1 (5 bases). Germline CDR1 and CDR2: MGHRA and YSYEKL. The CDR3 extends over 14 amino acids. V was cut by 0 bases and J by 4 bases, with 10 bases left in between. CDR3 coding DNA: TGCGCCAGCAGCCAAGAGGGGCTGACTTACGAGCAGTACTTC. Its translation: CASSQEGLTYEQYF.

This clonotype was seen at least ten times. Its ends do not fully match the called genes, so a read error is possible. DNA of the CDR3: TGTGTCAGCAGCTTAGTCCAATTGGTTGGAGGAAACACCATATATTTT. As protein: CVSSLVQLVGGNTIYF. J is TRBJ1-3 and V is TRBV7-9, with D unclear. The CDR3 runs to 16 residues. In germline, CDR1 is SEHNR, CDR2 FQNEAQ (reference sequence).

A few counts support this clonotype. The chain couples TRBV6-5 to TRBJ2-1; 7 bases fit TRBD1. This CDR3 is built from 14 residues. J gave up 3 bases and V 5 bases, and 4 bases lay outside the gene matches. Germline values: CDR1 MNHEY, CDR2 SVGAGI. Written as DNA, the CDR3 is TGTGCCAGCAGTCCAGGGGGAATCTACAATGAGCAGTTCTTC. Its protein product is CASSPGGIYNEQFF.

This clonotype was recorded a few times. One end of the junction does not line up with germline, which may come from a read error. V gene TRBV29-1 combines with J gene TRBJ1-2; D uncertain. This CDR3 has 9 residues. CDR1 and CDR2 from the germline V gene are SQVTM and ANQGSEA. The CDR3 is CSVDGFLAF. In DNA, the CDR3 is TGCAGCGTTGACGGGTTCTTGGCCTTC.

This clonotype was seen a few times. The chain carries TRBV29-1 and TRBJ1-2; D gene unclear. This CDR3 spans 14 amino acids. Looked up from germline, CDR1 is SQVTM and CDR2 is ANQGSEA. V was cut by 4 bases and J by 0 bases, with 12 bases left in between. CDR3 sequence reads: CSVVTWAPNYGYTF. CDR3 DNA: TGCAGCGTTGTGACCTGGGCCCCTAACTATGGCTACACCTTC. Drawing the rest from reference TRBV29-1 and TRBJ1-2, the complete variable domain is SAVISQKPSRDICQRGTSLTIQCQVDSQVTMMFWYRQQPGQSLTLIATANQGSEATYESGFVIDKFPISRPNLTFSTLTVSNMSPEDSSIYLCSVVTWAPNYGYTFGSGTRLTVV.